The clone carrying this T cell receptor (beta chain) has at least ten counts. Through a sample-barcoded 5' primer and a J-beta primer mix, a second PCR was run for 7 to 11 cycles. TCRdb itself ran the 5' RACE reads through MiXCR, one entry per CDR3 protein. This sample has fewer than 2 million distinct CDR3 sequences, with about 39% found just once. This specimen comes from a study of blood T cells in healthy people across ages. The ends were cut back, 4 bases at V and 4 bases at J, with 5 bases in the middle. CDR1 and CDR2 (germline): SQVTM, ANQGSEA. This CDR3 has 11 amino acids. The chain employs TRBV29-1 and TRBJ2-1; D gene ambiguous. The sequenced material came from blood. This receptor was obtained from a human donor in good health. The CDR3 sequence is CSVVTYNEQFF. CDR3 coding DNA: TGCAGCGTTGTAACTTACAATGAGCAGTTCTTC.